Listed below are T cell receptor beta chains from one sample, sequenced in a study of blood T cell repertoires in COVID-19. The repertoire was sequenced with immunoSEQ multiplex PCR; TCRdb's copy has only in-frame clones and lacks some. The data hold some 71,000 clones, with about nine tenths observed a single time. The source material was peripheral blood. These receptors were taken from a woman aged 18-35 years with acute or convalescent COVID-19. Both conserved end residues are trimmed from each CDR3.

j_gene	v_gene	CDR3aa
TRBJ2-1	TRBV9	ASSAVAGAVEQF
TRBJ2-2	TRBV28	ASSPQGIGELF
TRBJ1-5	TRBV29-1	SVAGDSNQPQH
TRBJ2-7	TRBV10-2	ASSDRRDSATYEQY
TRBJ2-1	TRBV5-3	ASRRGVSYNEQF
TRBJ2-7	TRBV21-1	ASSDGSGETYEQY
TRBJ1-6	TRBV27	ASSPYGVNSPLH
TRBJ1-6	TRBV19	ASSITGAANSPLH
TRBJ2-5	TRBV11-2	ASSLDRAGRETQY
TRBJ1-1	TRBV29-1	SVDAGADRAF
TRBJ1-2	TRBV28	ASSGGDYYGYT
TRBJ1-5	TRBV10-2	ASRGTGAGQPQH
TRBJ2-7	TRBV19	ASSPRQGQGSYEQY
TRBJ2-7	TRBV15	ATSRDHGPQY
TRBJ2-1	TRBV7-9	ASSFQRGFDEQF
TRBJ2-3	TRBV20-1	SAVRDTQY
TRBJ1-2	TRBV5-1	ASSLDKNYGYT
TRBJ1-2	TRBV6-5	ASSYSPGGYGYT
TRBJ1-2	TRBV28	ASSPSGGFSYGYT
TRBJ2-7	TRBV2	ASSERAGGPYEQY
TRBJ2-5	TRBV30	AWSPGGSGVQETQY
TRBJ2-7	TRBV7-9	ASSLLLGGKYEQY
TRBJ2-3	TRBV29-1	SVAGDTSDTQY
TRBJ1-2	TRBV3-1/TRBV3-2	ASSQAGNNYGYT
TRBJ1-1	TRBV13	ASSPLGQGETEAF
TRBJ1-5	TRBV19	ASSIWNTADPGGLQPQH